These 2 T cell receptor beta chains originate from one sample sequenced in a study of cytomegalovirus exposure and HLA in healthy donors (TCRdb year 2017). Library preparation was by the immunoSEQ multiplex PCR assay. The multiplex PCR relied on a mix of 60 forward primers for TCR Vbeta segments and 13 reverse primers for TCR Jbeta segments. TCRdb limited this immuneACCESS table to in-frame rearrangements with V and J called. A share of clones is missing; checked studies link under half to unresolved V genes, and the rest is unexplained. The sample table holds some 79,000 clones, of which 78% were seen once. The top ten clones comprise approximately 6% of the sample. The sample was PBMCs. Every receptor here comes from a male donor in good health and CMV-seropositive.

This clone was seen only once. This sequence joins TRBV28 and TRBJ1-2; D is uncertain. V dropped 1 base and J dropped 8 bases, with 11 bases sitting between them. CDR1 is MDHEN, CDR2 SYDVKM, per germline. CDR3 size: 13 residues. The DNA of the CDR3 is TGTGCCAGCAGTTTATTCGGGGTGTCGGGCTACACCTTC. This translates into CASSLFGVSGYTF.

V and J are TRBV29-1 and TRBJ2-3; weak D call: TRBD2 (5 bases). V was trimmed by 2 bases and J by 15 bases, leaving 12 bases between them. The CDR3 sequence is 10 residues long. Germline V gene lookup returns CDR1 SQVTM and CDR2 ANQGSEA. The CDR3 reads CSVEIDGVYF. CDR3 nucleotide sequence: TGCAGCGTTGAAATTGACGGGGTCTATTTT.